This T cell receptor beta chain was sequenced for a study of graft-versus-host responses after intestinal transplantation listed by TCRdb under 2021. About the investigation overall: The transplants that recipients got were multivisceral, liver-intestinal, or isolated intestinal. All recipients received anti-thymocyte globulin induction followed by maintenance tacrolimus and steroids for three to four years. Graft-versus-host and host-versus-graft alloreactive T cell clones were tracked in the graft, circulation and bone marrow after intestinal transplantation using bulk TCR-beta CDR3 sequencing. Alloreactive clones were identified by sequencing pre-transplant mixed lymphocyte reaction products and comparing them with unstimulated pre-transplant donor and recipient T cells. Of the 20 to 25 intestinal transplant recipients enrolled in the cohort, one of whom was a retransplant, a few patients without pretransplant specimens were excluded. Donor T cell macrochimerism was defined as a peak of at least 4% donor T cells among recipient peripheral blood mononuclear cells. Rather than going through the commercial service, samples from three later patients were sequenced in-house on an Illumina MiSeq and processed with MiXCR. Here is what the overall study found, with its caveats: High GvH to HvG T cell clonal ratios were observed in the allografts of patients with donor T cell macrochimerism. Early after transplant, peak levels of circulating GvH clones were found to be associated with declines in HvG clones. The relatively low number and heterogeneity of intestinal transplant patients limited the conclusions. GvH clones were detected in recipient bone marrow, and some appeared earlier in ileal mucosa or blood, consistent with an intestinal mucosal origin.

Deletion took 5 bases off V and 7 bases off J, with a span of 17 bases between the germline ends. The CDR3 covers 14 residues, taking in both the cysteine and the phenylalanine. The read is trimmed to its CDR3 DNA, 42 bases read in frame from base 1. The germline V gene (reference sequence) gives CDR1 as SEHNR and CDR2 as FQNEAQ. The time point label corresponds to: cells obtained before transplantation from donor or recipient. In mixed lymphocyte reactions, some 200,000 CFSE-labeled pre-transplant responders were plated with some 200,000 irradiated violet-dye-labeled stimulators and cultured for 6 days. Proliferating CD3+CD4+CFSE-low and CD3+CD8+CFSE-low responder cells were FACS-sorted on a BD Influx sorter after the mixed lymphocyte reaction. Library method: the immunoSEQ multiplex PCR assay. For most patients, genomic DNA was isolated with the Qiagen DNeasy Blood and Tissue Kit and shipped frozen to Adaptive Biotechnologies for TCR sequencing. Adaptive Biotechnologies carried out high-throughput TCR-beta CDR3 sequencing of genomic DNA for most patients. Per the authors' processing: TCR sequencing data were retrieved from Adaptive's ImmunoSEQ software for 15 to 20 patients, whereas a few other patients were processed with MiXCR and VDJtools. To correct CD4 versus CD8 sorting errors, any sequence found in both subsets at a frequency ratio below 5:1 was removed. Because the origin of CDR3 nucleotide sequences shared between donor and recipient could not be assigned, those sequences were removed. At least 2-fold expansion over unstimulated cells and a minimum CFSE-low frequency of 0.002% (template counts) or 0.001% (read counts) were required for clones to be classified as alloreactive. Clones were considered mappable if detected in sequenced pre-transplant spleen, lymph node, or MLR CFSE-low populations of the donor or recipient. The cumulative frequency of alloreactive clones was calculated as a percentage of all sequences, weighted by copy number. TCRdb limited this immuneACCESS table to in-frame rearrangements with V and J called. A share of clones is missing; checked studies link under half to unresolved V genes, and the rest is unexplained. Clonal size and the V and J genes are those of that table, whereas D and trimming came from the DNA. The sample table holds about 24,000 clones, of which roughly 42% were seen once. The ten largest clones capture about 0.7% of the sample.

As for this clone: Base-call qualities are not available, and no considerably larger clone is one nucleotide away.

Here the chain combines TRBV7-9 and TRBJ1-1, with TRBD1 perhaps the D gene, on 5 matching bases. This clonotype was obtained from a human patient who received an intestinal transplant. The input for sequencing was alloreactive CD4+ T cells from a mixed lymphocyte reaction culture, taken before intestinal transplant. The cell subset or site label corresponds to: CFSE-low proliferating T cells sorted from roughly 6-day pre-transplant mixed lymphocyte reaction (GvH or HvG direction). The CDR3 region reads CASSRRKGQGEAFF. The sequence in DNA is TGTGCCAGCAGCCGGAGAAAGGGGCAGGGTGAAGCTTTCTTT.